Following are 5 T cell receptor beta chains from one sample sequenced in a study of OX40 agonist ivuxolimab in advanced cancers. Repertoires were generated with immunoSEQ multiplex PCR, while TCRdb's copy carries only in-frame clones and drops some. The repertoire has 15,000 to 20,000 clones, over 75% of them found once; the top ten carry 25%. The sequencing here drew on CD4+ or CD8+ T cells sorted from blood, taken in a trial of the OX40 agonist ivuxolimab. These receptors were obtained from an adult with an advanced solid tumor such as melanoma, head and neck, liver or kidney cancer.

The chain couples TRBV5-1 to TRBJ2-7; 9 nucleotides align to TRBD1. CDR1 is SGHRS and CDR2 is YFSETQ in the germline V gene. The trim removed 2 bases at V and 7 bases at J, leaving 10 bases unmatched. This CDR3 is built from 15 residues. This CDR3 reads CASSFPWDRENEQYF. CDR3 coding DNA: TGCGCCAGCAGCTTCCCCTGGGACAGGGAAAATGAGCAGTACTTC.

In DNA, the CDR3 is TGTGCCAGCAGCCAAGATCGCGGCGGGGGGAACAATGAGCAGTTCTTC. Its translation is CASSQDRGGGNNEQFF. This chain uses TRBV4-2 with TRBJ2-1; 8 nucleotides agree with TRBD2. This CDR3 is built from 16 residues. The V segment lost 0 bases and the J segment 5 bases; nucleotides outside the gene matches: 6. CDR1 and CDR2 (germline): LGHNA, YNFKEQ.

V is TRBV27 and J is TRBJ1-1; no firm D call. There are 14 residues in the CDR3. The V end was cut by 1 base, the J end by 1 base, with 7 bases between. In germline, CDR1 is MNHEY, CDR2 SMNVEV (reference sequence). CDR3 in DNA: TGTGCCAGCAGTTTATACAACAGGAACACTGAAGCTTTCTTT. Encoded protein: CASSLYNRNTEAFF.

The genes are TRBV30 and TRBJ1-2; D is uncertain. The CDR3 extends over 17 amino acids. Trimming pared 0 bases from V and 4 bases from J, leaving 21 bases between. Germline CDR1 is GTSNPN and CDR2 is SVGIG (reference sequence). The CDR3 region has the DNA TGTGCCTGGAGTGTACCCGCGGACGCCCGCTTTTTCTATGGCTACACCTTC. It yields the protein CAWSVPADARFFYGYTF.

This clone appeared a few times. The rearrangement links TRBV10-1 to TRBJ2-5; D might be TRBD1 or TRBD2, each matching 6 bases. CDR3 length: 15 amino acids. CDR1 is WNHNN, CDR2 SYGVQD, per germline (reference sequence). Deletions cut 3 bases from V and 5 bases from J, with 16 bases between. The CDR3 sequence: CASSESGAPGETQYF. CDR3 coding DNA: TGCGCCAGCAGTGAATCGGGGGCCCCGGGGGAGACCCAGTACTTC.